This T cell receptor (beta chain) appears in the sequencing data of a study of identical twins. Template switching supplied a universal primer site; unique molecular identifiers were carried on the cDNA. TCRdb called the 5' RACE reads again in MiXCR, with one record for every CDR3 protein. The sample lists some 1,700,000 distinct CDR3 sequences, about 32% occurring once. This clonotype has more than one count but fewer than ten. Its antigen remains unknown. CDR1 and CDR2 (germline): MNHNS, SASEGT. V trimming: 7 bases; J trimming: 2 bases; junction bases outside the gene matches: 10. CDR3 length equals 15 residues. Study-level points and caveats: Twins' surplus sharing was weaker for beta out-of-frame sequences.

V and J are TRBV6-1 and TRBJ1-2, with TRBD1 matching over 7 bases. Sequences were obtained from cord blood. The clonotype comes from a newborn girl in good health. The CDR3 sequence: CASTLPGQRNYGYTF. CDR3 nucleotide sequence: TGTGCCAGCACGCTACCGGGACAGCGAAACTATGGCTACACCTTC.